This T cell receptor beta chain came from a study of OX40 agonist ivuxolimab in advanced cancers. Background on the whole study: Ivuxolimab, which targeted the costimulatory receptor OX40 (CD134), was an agonistic, fully human IgG2 monoclonal antibody. Among the roughly 50 dose-escalation patients, approximately 20 had hepatocellular carcinoma, 15 or so melanoma, 9 renal cell carcinoma and 9 head and neck cancer. Peripheral TCRbeta sequencing was intended to test whether TCR sequence diversity was altered and clonal T-cell expansion was caused by ivuxolimab. Prior anti-PD-1, anti-PD-L1 or anti-CTLA-4 therapy was permitted, and checkpoint inhibitors had been received by more than 35% of dose-escalation patients. The dose-escalation cohort was 82.7% male with a mean age of approximately 59 years, ranging from about 20 to 80. The paper describes the monotherapy dose-escalation part (N of about 50 patients) of the phase I trial of ivuxolimab. Partial responses occurred in three dose-escalation patients: two with cutaneous melanoma and one with hepatocellular carcinoma. Intravenous ivuxolimab was administered to patients every 2 weeks at six dose levels: 0.01, 0.1, 0.3, 1.5, 3 and 10 mg/kg.

General findings and caveats noted by the study authors: Low levels of normalized T-cell clonal expansion were also seen in some patients who did not respond. Which antigens the clonally expanded peripheral T cells were specific for was not determined. In the 0.1-3.0 mg/kg groups, partial responders had among the lowest normalized peripheral clonal expansion, particularly in CD8+ T cells. Clonal expansion of both CD4+ and CD8+ blood T cells was observed from baseline to week 6 at doses 0.1 to 3.0 mg/kg. After ivuxolimab, more expanded clones were found on average in CD8+ T cells than in CD4+ T cells.

The table lists this clone with a few counts. There is no known antigen for this receptor. No base-level quality is on record; no much larger clone is a single base apart. From the germline V gene (reference sequence), CDR1 is SGHNT and CDR2 is YYREEE. The CDR3 runs 15 residues from the cysteine to the phenylalanine. Only the CDR3 portion is preserved as DNA: 45 bases, with reading frame beginning at the first base. V is trimmed back by 4 bases and J by 5 bases, and the junction contains 10 bases that no gene match accounts for. The trial excluded patients who had a history of autoimmune disease or were on systemic immunosuppression. Peripheral blood for TCR sequencing was drawn from every dose cohort at baseline, at cycle 4 day 1 and at cycle 7 day 1. Samples came from an open-label, multicenter, first-in-human phase I dose-escalation trial of ivuxolimab. Adults with locally advanced or metastatic head and neck squamous cell, hepatocellular, melanoma or renal cell carcinoma were enrolled in the trial. Before TCR sequencing, CD4+ T cells and CD8+ T cells from peripheral blood were sorted into separate populations.

Genomic DNA was extracted from sorted cells for sequencing of the TCRbeta CDR3 region. The immunoSEQ Assay was used to sequence the TCRbeta CDR3 regions. TCRdb's version of the immuneACCESS table is confined to in-frame rearrangements and falls short of the full clone set. An unresolved V gene accounts for under half of the shortfall where checked; the remainder is of unknown origin. The sample table shows approximately 58,000 clones, and roughly 84% are seen once. In total, the top ten clones hold 10% to 15% of the sample. The V and J segments used are TRBV5-4 and TRBJ2-5, with 8 middle bases fitting TRBD2. This receptor was identified in an adult with an advanced solid tumor such as melanoma, head and neck, liver or kidney cancer. The source was CD4+ or CD8+ T cells sorted from blood, collected in a trial of the OX40 agonist ivuxolimab. Here is the DNA: TGTGCCAGCAGCACCGGGACTAGAGGGCGGGAGACCCAGTACTTC. Translated, it gives CASSTGTRGRETQYF.